The 26 T cell receptor beta chains presented below share a single source sample, sequenced in a study of cytomegalovirus exposure and HLA in healthy donors. With 60 Vbeta and 13 Jbeta primers, the PCR was carried out. Some clones are missing from TCRdb's copy, which holds only in-frame ones; the method was immunoSEQ multiplex PCR. This table holds 110,000 or so clones, around 75% found once. Sequencing was carried out using PBMCs. These receptors all come from a man aged 25 to 40 in good health and CMV-seronegative.

This sequence joins TRBV7-9 and TRBJ2-5; 11 bases are shared with TRBD2. CDR1 and CDR2 from the germline V gene are SEHNR and FQNEAQ (reference sequence). Trimming removed 3 bases from V and 7 bases from J; junction bases left unmatched: 7. The CDR3 sequence is 15 residues long. The CDR3 DNA follows: TGTGCCAGCAGCTTTCGGGCTACTAGCGGGGGGACCCAGTACTTC. Protein product: CASSFRATSGGTQYF.

The chain recombines TRBV6-1 with TRBJ2-1; 11 nucleotides agree with TRBD1. Germline V gene lookup returns CDR1 MNHNS and CDR2 SASEGT. This CDR3 is built from 15 residues. Trimming cost V 8 bases and J 8 bases; bases outside gene matches: 11. The CDR3 nucleotides read TGTGCCAGCGGGGACAGGGGGTCGTTCAACGATGAGCAGTTCTTC. Translating gives CASGDRGSFNDEQFF.

This chain joins TRBV6-1 and TRBJ2-2; possibly TRBD1 for D (6 bases). Per the germline V gene, CDR1 is MNHNS and CDR2 is SASEGT. The CDR3 length is 15 residues. Between the trimmed V and J ends, which lost 2 bases and 4 bases, there was a span of 11 bases. Here the CDR3 reads CASSEPRQATGELFF. CDR3 DNA sequence: TGTGCCAGCAGTGAACCTAGACAGGCCACCGGGGAGCTGTTTTTT.

J is TRBJ2-1 and V is TRBV5-1; tentatively, D is TRBD2 (6 bases). CDR3 length equals 16 residues. Germline-derived CDR1 and CDR2 are SGHRS and YFSETQ. The V and J ends lost 7 bases and 5 bases respectively, with 22 bases between them. This CDR3 reads CASVPSGGGLHNEQFF. CDR3 in DNA: TGCGCCAGCGTACCGTCCGGGGGAGGTCTACACAATGAGCAGTTCTTC.

This chain uses TRBV18 with TRBJ2-1, with 13 bases aligning to TRBD2. CDR1 is KGHSH, CDR2 LQKENI, per germline. V lost 1 base to trimming and J lost 6 bases; unmatched junction nucleotides: 6. The CDR3 consists of 17 residues. The CDR3 coding sequence is TGTGCCAGCTCACCACGGTCAACTAGCGGGGGGGGCAATGAGCAGTTCTTC. This gives the protein CASSPRSTSGGGNEQFF.

This clone was counted only a few times. The chain has TRBV5-1 and TRBJ2-1; 10 bases line up with TRBD2. V gave up 0 bases and J gave up 12 bases; unmatched junction bases: 9. The CDR3 totals 15 residues. From germline, CDR1 is SGHRS and CDR2 YFSETQ. The DNA for the CDR3 is TGCGCCAGCAGCTTGGGGACTAGCGGTGGGATAGGGCAGTTCTTC. This codes for CASSLGTSGGIGQFF.

The rearrangement links TRBV5-1 to TRBJ1-1; D possibly corresponds to TRBD1 (6 bases). The CDR3 consists of 14 residues. Germline CDR1 is SGHRS and CDR2 is YFSETQ. V was shortened by 6 bases and J by 0 bases, with 12 bases between the two germline ends. The CDR3 bases are TGCGCCAGCACCCCACAGGGAATGAACACTGAAGCTTTCTTT. Amino acid sequence: CASTPQGMNTEAFF. The full variable domain, rest sourced from reference TRBV5-1 and TRBJ1-1, is KAGVTQTPRYLIKTRGQQVTLSCSPISGHRSVSWYQQTPGQGLQFLFEYFSETQRNKGNFPGRFSGRQFSNSRSEMNVSTLELGDSALYLCASTPQGMNTEAFFGQGTRLTVV.

The chain recombines TRBV21-1 with TRBJ1-2; no check of the table's D call, TRBD1, against the DNA was made. TRBV21-1 represents a pseudogene. This CDR3 is 13 amino acids long. The CDR3 reads CASTTGANYGYTF. The CDR3 DNA reads as TGTGCCAGTACGACAGGGGCCAACTATGGCTACACCTTC.

Here the CDR3 DNA reads TGCGCCAGCCGGACTAGCGGTAACGTTCGGACCGGGGAGCTGTTTTTT. This translates into CASRTSGNVRTGELFF. V usage is TRBV5-1 and J usage is TRBJ2-2; 10 nucleotides match TRBD2. The V gene end was trimmed by 7 bases and the J gene end by 5 bases; junction bases not matched to a gene: 11. Germline V gene lookup returns CDR1 SGHRS and CDR2 YFSETQ. CDR3 length: 16 amino acids.

A few counts support this clone. The V and J genes are TRBV6-1 and TRBJ2-7; D might be TRBD2 (7 bases). The germline V gene encodes CDR1 MNHNS and CDR2 SASEGT. The CDR3 loop spans 15 amino acids. Trimming removed 0 bases from V and 3 bases from J, with 12 bases in between. CDR3 region: CASSEASGGIYEQYF. As DNA, the CDR3 is TGTGCCAGCAGTGAAGCGTCGGGGGGCATCTACGAGCAGTACTTC.

The genes are TRBV19 and TRBJ2-1, with TRBD2 matching 9 bases. CDR1 and CDR2 (germline): LNHDA, SQIVND (reference sequence). Trimming at V came to 3 bases and at J to 8 bases, leaving 5 bases not matched to a gene. This CDR3 comprises 14 residues. The CDR3 region has the DNA TGTGCCAGTAGTATGCGGGAGGGCCGGGATGAGCAGTTCTTC. Translating it yields CASSMREGRDEQFF. The whole variable domain, filled in from reference TRBV19 and TRBJ2-1, reads DGGITQSPKYLFRKEGQNVTLSCEQNLNHDAMYWYRQDPGQGLRLIYYSQIVNDFQKGDIAEGYSVSREKKESFPLTVTSAQKNPTAFYLCASSMREGRDEQFFGPGTRLTVL.

The chain carries TRBV5-1 and TRBJ2-5; the D is unclear. The CDR3 covers 16 residues. Trimming cost V 0 bases and J 1 base, with 13 bases left between them. CDR1 is SGHRS and CDR2 is YFSETQ in the germline V gene. As DNA, the CDR3 is TGCGCCAGCAGCTTGGGATTTGGGCGTAGCCAAGAGACCCAGTACTTC. Its protein product is CASSLGFGRSQETQYF. The variable domain in full, completed from reference TRBV5-1 and TRBJ2-5, reads KAGVTQTPRYLIKTRGQQVTLSCSPISGHRSVSWYQQTPGQGLQFLFEYFSETQRNKGNFPGRFSGRQFSNSRSEMNVSTLELGDSALYLCASSLGFGRSQETQYFGPGTRLLVL.

This clone was observed a single time. CDR3 in amino acids: CASSRRGGPTDTQYF. The CDR3 DNA reads as TGTGCCAGCAGCCGGCGTGGGGGCCCCACAGATACGCAGTATTTT. This chain joins TRBV9 and TRBJ2-3, with D possibly being TRBD1 (6 bases). The CDR3 length is 15 residues. The V end lost 4 bases, the J end lost 2 bases, and 14 bases lay between the germline ends. In germline, CDR1 is SGDLS, CDR2 YYNGEE.

This clone has a handful of counts. The chain has TRBV7-3 and TRBJ2-1; D may be TRBD1 (6 bases). The CDR3 has 12 residues. Trimming took 4 bases from V and 7 from J, leaving 8 bases between them. CDR1 SGHTA and CDR2 FQGTGA come from the germline V gene. CDR3 in DNA: TGTGCCAGCAGCTCAGACAGGAATGAGCAGTTCTTC. Translated: CASSSDRNEQFF.

The chain recombines TRBV28 with TRBJ2-1, with 7 bases aligning to TRBD2. V trimming: 1 base; J trimming: 11 bases; junction bases outside the gene matches: 8. The CDR3 consists of 14 residues. Germline CDR1 is MDHEN and CDR2 is SYDVKM. CDR3 sequence reads: CASSLSGSGTKQFF. The CDR3 region has the DNA TGTGCCAGCAGTTTATCCGGAAGCGGGACCAAGCAGTTCTTC.

The chain's CDR3 is CASSGDRATEAFF. CDR3 DNA sequence: TGTGCCAGCAGTGGGGACAGGGCCACTGAAGCTTTCTTT. The genes are TRBV2 and TRBJ1-1; 9 nucleotides agree with TRBD1. The V gene end was trimmed by 4 bases and the J gene end by 4 bases; junction bases not matched to a gene: 1. CDR1 is SNHLY, CDR2 FYNNEI, per germline. This CDR3 is built from 13 residues.

The chain is built from TRBV7-9 and TRBJ2-7; tentatively, D is TRBD2 (6 bases). V lost 5 bases and J 6 bases, leaving 14 bases between the germline ends. This CDR3 contains 13 residues. CDR1 and CDR2 from the germline V gene are SEHNR and FQNEAQ (reference sequence). The CDR3 sequence: CASSVTGDGEQYF. The DNA for the CDR3 is TGTGCCAGCAGCGTTACGGGGGACGGCGAGCAGTACTTC.

The chain combines TRBV30 with TRBJ2-5; a possible D gene is TRBD1 (6 bases). The CDR3 totals 11 residues. Germline lookup yields CDR1 GTSNPN and CDR2 SVGIG (reference sequence). Trimming cost V 0 bases and J 9 bases, with 8 bases left between them. CDR3 DNA sequence: TGTGCCTGGAGTGTTGAGGGGGCCCAGTACTTC. Translated, it gives CAWSVEGAQYF.

This clone was observed a few times. J is TRBJ2-7 and V is TRBV7-9; tentatively, D is TRBD2 (7 bases). The germline gives CDR1 SEHNR, CDR2 FQNEAQ (reference sequence). V was clipped by 4 bases and J by 4 bases, with 14 bases between them. The CDR3 has 14 amino acids. The CDR3 protein is CASSSQGGEYEQYF. The CDR3 DNA reads TGTGCCAGCAGCTCCCAAGGGGGGGAATACGAGCAGTACTTC.

This clone was seen a handful of times. The CDR3: CASGGQGGVEQYF. The CDR3, as DNA: TGTGCCAGCGGGGGACAGGGAGGGGTCGAGCAGTACTTC. This chain links TRBV14 with TRBJ2-7; 9 bases are shared with TRBD1. The CDR3 covers 13 residues. Trimming at V came to 8 bases and at J to 6 bases, leaving 8 bases not matched to a gene. CDR1 and CDR2 (germline): SGHDN, FVKESK.

This sequence joins TRBV7-9 and TRBJ2-1, with a tentative D call TRBD2 (6 bases). The CDR3 has 11 residues. Between the trimmed V and J ends, which lost 8 bases and 15 bases, there was a span of 17 bases. In germline, CDR1 is SEHNR, CDR2 FQNEAQ (reference sequence). The CDR3 nucleotides are TGTGCCAGCGCCCTGGGGGGTGGTCGGTTCTTC. It translates to CASALGGGRFF.

The CDR3 spells CASSLAGLGHGYTF. The CDR3 nucleotides read TGTGCCAGCAGCTTAGCAGGTCTTGGGCATGGCTACACCTTC. The chain joins TRBV7-9 to TRBJ1-2; D not certain. This CDR3 has 14 residues. Trimming stripped 0 bases from V and 6 bases from J, with 11 bases between. The V gene's germline CDR1 is SEHNR and CDR2 FQNEAQ (reference sequence).

The genes are TRBV19 and TRBJ1-1; 8 bases fit TRBD1. Trimming removed 5 bases from V and 3 bases from J; junction bases left unmatched: 8. The CDR3 is 15 amino acids. Germline V CDR1 and CDR2: LNHDA, SQIVND (reference sequence). CDR3 DNA sequence: TGTGCCAGTAGTTTGGGGCCAGGGGGCTACACTGAAGCTTTCTTT. It specifies CASSLGPGGYTEAFF.

The rearrangement uses TRBV15 and TRBJ2-1, with 9 bases that match TRBD2. Trimming removed 3 bases from V and 7 bases from J; junction bases left unmatched: 7. This CDR3 comprises 15 residues. The germline V gene encodes CDR1 LNHNV and CDR2 YYDKDF (reference sequence). CDR3 loop: CATSSGSGSGNEQFF. Written as DNA, the CDR3 is TGTGCCACCAGCAGTGGTAGCGGGAGTGGGAATGAGCAGTTCTTC.

This rearrangement joins TRBV2 to TRBJ1-4, with 9 bases matching TRBD1. J lost 4 bases, V lost 5 bases, and 5 bases had no gene match. CDR3 length: 15 residues. In germline, CDR1 is SNHLY, CDR2 FYNNEI. CDR3: CASSQGTGFNEKLFF. CDR3 sequence (DNA): TGTGCCAGCAGTCAGGGGACAGGGTTTAATGAAAAACTGTTTTTT.

This clone was seen a handful of times. V is TRBV27 and J is TRBJ1-1; D not certain. CDR3 length: 13 amino acids. Trimming took 3 bases from V and 6 from J, leaving 11 bases between them. Germline V CDR1 and CDR2: MNHEY, SMNVEV (reference sequence). The CDR3 DNA sequence: TGTGCCAGCAGTTTCGCCGGGAGTCCTGAAGCTTTCTTT. Translation: CASSFAGSPEAFF.